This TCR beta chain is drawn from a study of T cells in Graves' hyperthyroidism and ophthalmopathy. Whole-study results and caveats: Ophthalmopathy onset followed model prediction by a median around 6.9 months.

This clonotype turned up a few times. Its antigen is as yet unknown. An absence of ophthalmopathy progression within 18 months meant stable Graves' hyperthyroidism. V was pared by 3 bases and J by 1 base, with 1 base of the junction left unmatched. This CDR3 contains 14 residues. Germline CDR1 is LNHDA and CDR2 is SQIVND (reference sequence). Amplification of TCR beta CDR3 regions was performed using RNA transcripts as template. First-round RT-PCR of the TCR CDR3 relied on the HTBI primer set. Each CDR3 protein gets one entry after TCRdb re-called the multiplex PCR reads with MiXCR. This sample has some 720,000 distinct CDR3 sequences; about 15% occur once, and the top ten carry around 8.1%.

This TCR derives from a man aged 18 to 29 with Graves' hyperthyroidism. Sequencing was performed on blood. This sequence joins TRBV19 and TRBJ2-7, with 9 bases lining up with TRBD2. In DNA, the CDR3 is TGTGCCAGTAGTATTAGCGGGAGTTCCTACGAGCAGTACTTC. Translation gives CASSISGSSYEQYF.